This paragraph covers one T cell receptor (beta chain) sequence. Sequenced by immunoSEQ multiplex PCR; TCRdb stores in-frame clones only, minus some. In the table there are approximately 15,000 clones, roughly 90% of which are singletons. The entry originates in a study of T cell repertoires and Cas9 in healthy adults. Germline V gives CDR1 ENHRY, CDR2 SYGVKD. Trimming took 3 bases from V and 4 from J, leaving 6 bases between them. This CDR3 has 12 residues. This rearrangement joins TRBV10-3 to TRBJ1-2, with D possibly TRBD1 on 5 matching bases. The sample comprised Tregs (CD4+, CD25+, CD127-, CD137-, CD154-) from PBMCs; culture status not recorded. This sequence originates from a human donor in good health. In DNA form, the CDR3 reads TGTGCCATCAGTGATCAGGGCTATGGCTACACCTTC. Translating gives CAISDQGYGYTF.